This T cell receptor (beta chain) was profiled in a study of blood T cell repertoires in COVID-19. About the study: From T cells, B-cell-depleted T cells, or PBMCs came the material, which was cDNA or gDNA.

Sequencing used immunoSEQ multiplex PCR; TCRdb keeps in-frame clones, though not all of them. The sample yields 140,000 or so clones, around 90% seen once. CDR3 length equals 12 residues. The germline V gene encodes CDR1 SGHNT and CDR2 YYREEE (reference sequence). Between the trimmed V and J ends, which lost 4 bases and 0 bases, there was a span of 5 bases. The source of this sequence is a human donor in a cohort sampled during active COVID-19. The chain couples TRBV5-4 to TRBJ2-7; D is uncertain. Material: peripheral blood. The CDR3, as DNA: TGTGCCAGCAGCACAAACTCCTACGAGCAGTACTTC. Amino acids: CASSTNSYEQYF.